This T cell receptor beta chain was retrieved from a study of blood T cell repertoires in COVID-19. Across the study: Researchers got acute and convalescent COVID-19 samples from the United States, Italy and Spain. In each case, the material was cDNA or gDNA derived from T cells, B-cell-depleted T cells, or PBMCs.

As originally analysed: Counts of nucleated cells, estimated from reference gene primer amplification, were obtained. The assay was immunoSEQ multiplex PCR, and TCRdb's table has in-frame clones only and misses some. The DNA was the basis for D and trimming; V, J and clone size are from that table. The repertoire includes around 20,000 clones, 70% to 90% of them detected once, and around 25% sits in the top ten. V lost 0 bases and J lost 4, with 6 bases in between. CDR3 length: 13 residues. CDR1 is SGHNT and CDR2 is YYREEE in the germline V gene (reference sequence). Specimen: peripheral blood. The origin of this receptor is a human donor with active COVID-19. The donor label of this sample is uncertain. This rearrangement joins TRBV5-4 to TRBJ2-3; D is undetermined. Here the CDR3 reads CASSLEAADTQYF. DNA for the CDR3: TGTGCCAGCAGCTTGGAAGCCGCAGATACGCAGTATTTT.